Presented here are 4 T cell receptor beta chains from one specimen sequenced in a study of cytotoxic CD8 clonotypes in ibrutinib-treated CLL. Profiling relied on immunoSEQ multiplex PCR, and the TCRdb table lists in-frame clones only, not all of them. Of 110,000 to 150,000 clones in the sample, about 70% were seen once. The material was PBMCs, obtained after 24 months of ibrutinib treatment. The receptors shown here come from a human donor with chronic lymphocytic leukemia.

The V gene is TRBV5-1, the J gene TRBJ1-2; D is undetermined. Between the trimmed V and J ends, which lost 0 bases and 8 bases, there was a span of 11 bases. The germline V gene has CDR1 SGHRS and CDR2 YFSETQ. This CDR3 comprises 13 residues. CDR3 nucleotides: TGCGCCAGCAGCTTGGCCGCGGAGGTCGGCTACACCTTC. Translating gives CASSLAAEVGYTF.

This rearrangement joins TRBV18 to TRBJ1-6; unclear D gene. V was cut by 2 bases and J by 8 bases, with 4 bases left in between. Germline CDR1 is KGHSH and CDR2 is LQKENI. The CDR3 is made up of 12 amino acids. DNA for the CDR3: TGTGCCAGCTCACCAGACCATTCACCCCTCCACTTT. Encoded protein: CASSPDHSPLHF. Based on the CDR3 plus reference TRBV18 and TRBJ1-6, the full variable domain is NAGVMQNPRHLVRRRGQEARLRCSPMKGHSHVYWYRQLPEEGLKFMVYLQKENIIDESGMPKERFSAEFPKEGPSILRIQQVVRGDSAAYFCASSPDHSPLHFGNGTRLTVT.

The V call is TRBV28, the J call TRBJ1-2; possible D gene TRBD1, 5 bases. The CDR3 contains 13 residues. Trimming stripped 9 bases from V and 2 bases from J, with 13 bases between. Germline values: CDR1 MDHEN, CDR2 SYDVKM. The CDR3 is CASTGILNYGYTF. CDR3 coding DNA: TGTGCCAGTACAGGAATTCTGAACTATGGCTACACCTTC.

This clone was seen once. This chain joins TRBV7-8 and TRBJ1-1; D unresolved. V lost 5 bases and J 1 base, leaving 8 bases between the germline ends. CDR1 and CDR2 from the germline V gene are SGHVS and FQNEAQ. This CDR3 has 13 residues. The CDR3 here is CASSPTSNTEAFF. The CDR3 bases are TGTGCCAGCAGCCCCACCTCGAACACTGAAGCTTTCTTT.